Listed below are T cell receptor beta chains from one sample, sequenced in a study of T cell changes during pregnancy in multiple sclerosis. Produced via immunoSEQ multiplex PCR; TCRdb's table is partial and in-frame only. The sample consists of around 68,000 clones, around 91% of them appearing once. The material was peripheral blood, obtained in the third trimester of pregnancy. These receptors came from a female donor in good health, enrolled as a control in a pregnancy study. CDR3s include the opening cysteine and the closing phenylalanine or tryptophan.

TRBV29-1,CAGAQETQYF
TRBV6-1,CASRLRGSGNTIYF
TRBV27,CASSFQGLAGWAQYF
TRBV27,CASSLSRQGPNYGYTF
TRBV6-1,CASREAGTGNEKLFF
TRBV6-6,CASLGTSGRGEQYF
TRBV9,CASTPGTGYNEQFF
TRBV6-1,CASSRPLSPYEQYF
TRBV6-6,CASSYPDRGREAFF
TRBV28,CASSSFRRSYTF
TRBV12-5,CASGSGGVNTIYF
TRBV27,CASSFEGGNQPQHF
TRBV7-2,CASNPVGPLPGDEQYF
TRBV27,CASSLSAGNVYGYTF
TRBV6-1,CASSVGTFAGKGGPYEQYF
TRBV6-5,CASSYSESEQYF
TRBV28,CASSQAGPYNEQFF
TRBV7-2,CASSRQGTDTQYF
TRBV30,CAWSVRAGRTNYGYTF
TRBV7-8,CASSRDRTSLNEKLFF
TRBV6-1,CASTLTGAQPQHF
TRBV5-6,CASSFRTSFYEQYF
TRBV28,CASSFSVRYEQYF
TRBV19,CASSIRGQEQYF
TRBV19,CASRRGRGREETQYF
TRBV7-9,CASTPERSTSGGRNEQFF
TRBV27,CASSLGGQDTQYF